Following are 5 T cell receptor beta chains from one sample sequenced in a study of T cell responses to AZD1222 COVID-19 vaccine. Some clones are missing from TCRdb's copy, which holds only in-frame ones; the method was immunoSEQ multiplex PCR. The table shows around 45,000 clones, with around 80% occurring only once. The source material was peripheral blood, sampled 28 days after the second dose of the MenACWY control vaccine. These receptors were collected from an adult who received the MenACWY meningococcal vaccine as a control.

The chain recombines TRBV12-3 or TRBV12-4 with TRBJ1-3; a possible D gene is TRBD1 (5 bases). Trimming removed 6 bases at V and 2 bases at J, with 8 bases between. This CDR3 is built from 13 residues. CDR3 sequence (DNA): TGTGCCAGCAGAGGGGCCGCTGGAAACACCATATATTTT. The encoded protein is CASRGAAGNTIYF.

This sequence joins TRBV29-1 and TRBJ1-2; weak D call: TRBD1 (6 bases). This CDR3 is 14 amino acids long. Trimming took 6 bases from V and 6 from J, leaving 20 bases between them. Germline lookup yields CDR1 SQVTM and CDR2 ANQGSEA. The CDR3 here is CSVARDKFKDGYTF. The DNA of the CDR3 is TGCAGCGTCGCGAGGGACAAATTTAAGGATGGCTACACCTTC.

Written as DNA, the CDR3 is TGTGCCAGCAGCCGGGACGGGAATATGAACACTGAAGCTTTCTTT. Amino acids: CASSRDGNMNTEAFF. The chain joins TRBV5-4 to TRBJ1-1; possibly TRBD1 for D (5 bases). V gave up 4 bases and J gave up 0 bases, with 13 bases separating them. This CDR3 is 15 amino acids long. CDR1 and CDR2 (germline): SGHNT, YYREEE (reference sequence).

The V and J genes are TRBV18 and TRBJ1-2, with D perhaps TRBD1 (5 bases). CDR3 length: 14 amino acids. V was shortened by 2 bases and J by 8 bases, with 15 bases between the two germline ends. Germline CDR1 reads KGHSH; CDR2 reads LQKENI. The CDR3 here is CASSPGPGREGYTF. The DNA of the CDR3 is TGTGCCAGCTCACCAGGGCCAGGGAGAGAAGGCTACACCTTC.

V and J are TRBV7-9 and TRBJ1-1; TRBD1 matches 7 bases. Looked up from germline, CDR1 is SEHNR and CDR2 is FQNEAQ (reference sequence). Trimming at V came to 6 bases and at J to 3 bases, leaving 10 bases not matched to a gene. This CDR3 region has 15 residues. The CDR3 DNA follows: TGTGCCAGCAGTCGACAGGGCCTGTTTGACACTGAAGCTTTCTTT. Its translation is CASSRQGLFDTEAFF. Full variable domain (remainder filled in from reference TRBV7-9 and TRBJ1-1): DTGVSQNPRHKITKRGQNVTFRCDPISEHNRLYWYRQTLGQGPEFLTYFQNEAQLEKSRLLSDRFSAERPKGSFSTLEIQRTEQGDSAMYLCASSRQGLFDTEAFFGQGTRLTVV.